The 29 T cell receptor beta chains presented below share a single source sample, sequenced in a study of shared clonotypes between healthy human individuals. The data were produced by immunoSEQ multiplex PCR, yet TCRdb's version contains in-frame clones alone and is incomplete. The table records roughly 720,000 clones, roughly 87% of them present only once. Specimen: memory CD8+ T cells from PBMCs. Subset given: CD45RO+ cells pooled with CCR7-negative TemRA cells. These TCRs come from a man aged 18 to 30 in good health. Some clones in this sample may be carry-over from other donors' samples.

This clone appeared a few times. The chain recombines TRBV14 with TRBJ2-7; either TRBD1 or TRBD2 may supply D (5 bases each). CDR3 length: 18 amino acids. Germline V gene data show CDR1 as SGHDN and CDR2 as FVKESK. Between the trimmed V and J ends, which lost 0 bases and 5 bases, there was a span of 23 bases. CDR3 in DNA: TGTGCCAGCAGCCAAGATGATGGGTTCGGGACCCTACCGCACGAGCAGTACTTC. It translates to CASSQDDGFGTLPHEQYF.

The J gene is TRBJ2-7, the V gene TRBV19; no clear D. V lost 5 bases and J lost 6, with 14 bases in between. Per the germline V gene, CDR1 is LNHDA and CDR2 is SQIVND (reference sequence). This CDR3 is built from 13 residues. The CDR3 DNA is TGTGCCAGTAGTTATGAGCCAATCTCCGAGCAGTACTTC. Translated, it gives CASSYEPISEQYF.

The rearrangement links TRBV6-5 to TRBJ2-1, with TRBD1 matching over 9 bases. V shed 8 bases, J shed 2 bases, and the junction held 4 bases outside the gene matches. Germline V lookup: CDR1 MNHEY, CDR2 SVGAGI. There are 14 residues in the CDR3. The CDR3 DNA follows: TGTGCCAGCCGACAGGGGGTGGCCTACAATGAGCAGTTCTTC. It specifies CASRQGVAYNEQFF.

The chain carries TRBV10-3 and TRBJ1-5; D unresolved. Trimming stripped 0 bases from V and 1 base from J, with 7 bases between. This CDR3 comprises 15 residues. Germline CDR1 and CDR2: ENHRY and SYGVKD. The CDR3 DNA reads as TGTGCCATCAGTGAGTCCGCCGAGAGCAATCAGCCCCAGCATTTT. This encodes CAISESAESNQPQHF.

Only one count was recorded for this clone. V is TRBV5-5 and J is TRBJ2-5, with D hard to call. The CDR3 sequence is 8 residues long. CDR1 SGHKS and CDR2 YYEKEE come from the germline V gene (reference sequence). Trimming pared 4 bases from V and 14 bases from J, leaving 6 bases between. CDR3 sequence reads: CASSGSYF. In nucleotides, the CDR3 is TGTGCCAGCAGCGGAAGCTACTTC. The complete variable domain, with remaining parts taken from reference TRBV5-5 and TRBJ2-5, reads DAGVTQSPTHLIKTRGQQVTLRCSPISGHKSVSWYQQVLGQGPQFIFQYYEKEERGRGNFPDRFSARQFPNYSSELNVNALLLGDSALYLCASSGSYFGPGTRLLVL.

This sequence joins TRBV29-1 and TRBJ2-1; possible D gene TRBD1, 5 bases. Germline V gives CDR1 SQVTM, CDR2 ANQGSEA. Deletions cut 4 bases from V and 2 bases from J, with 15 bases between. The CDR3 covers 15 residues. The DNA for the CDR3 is TGCAGCGTTGTGCCAGGGAATCTAGCCTACAATGAGCAGTTCTTC. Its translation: CSVVPGNLAYNEQFF.

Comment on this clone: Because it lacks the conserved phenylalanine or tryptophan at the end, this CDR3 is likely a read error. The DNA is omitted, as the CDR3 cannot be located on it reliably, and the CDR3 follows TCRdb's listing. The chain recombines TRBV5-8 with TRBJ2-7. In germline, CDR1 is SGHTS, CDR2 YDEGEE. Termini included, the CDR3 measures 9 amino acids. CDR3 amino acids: CATSDARGL.

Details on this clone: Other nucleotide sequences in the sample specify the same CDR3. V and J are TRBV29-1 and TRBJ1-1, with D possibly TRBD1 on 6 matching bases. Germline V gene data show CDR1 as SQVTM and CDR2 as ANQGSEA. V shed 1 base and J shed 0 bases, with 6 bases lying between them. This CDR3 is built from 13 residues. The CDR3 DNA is TGCAGCGTTGAAGGGGGGCTGAACACTGAAGCTTTCTTT. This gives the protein CSVEGGLNTEAFF.

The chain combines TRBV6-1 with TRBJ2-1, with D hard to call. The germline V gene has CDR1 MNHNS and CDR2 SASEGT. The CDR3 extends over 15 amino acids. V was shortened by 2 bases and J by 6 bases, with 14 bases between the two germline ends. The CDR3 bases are TGTGCCAGCAGTGAACCCAGAGAGTTGGTCAATGAGCAGTTCTTC. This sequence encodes CASSEPRELVNEQFF.

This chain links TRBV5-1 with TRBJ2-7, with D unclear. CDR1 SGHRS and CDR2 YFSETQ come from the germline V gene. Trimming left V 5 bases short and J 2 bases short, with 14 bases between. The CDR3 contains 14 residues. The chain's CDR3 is CASRVDGEAYEQYF. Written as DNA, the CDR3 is TGCGCCAGCAGGGTGGACGGAGAAGCCTACGAGCAGTACTTC.

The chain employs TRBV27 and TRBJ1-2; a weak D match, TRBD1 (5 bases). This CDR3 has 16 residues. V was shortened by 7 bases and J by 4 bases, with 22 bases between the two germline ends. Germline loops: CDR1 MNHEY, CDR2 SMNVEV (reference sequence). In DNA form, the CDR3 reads TGTGCCAGCACGAAGTCCCCGGGCAGGGCCGTCTATGGCTACACCTTC. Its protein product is CASTKSPGRAVYGYTF.

DNA for the CDR3: TGTGCCAGCAGCCTTTTAGCGGGCGGGGCGGAGGCCAAAAACATTCAGTACTTC. Its protein is CASSLLAGGAEAKNIQYF. The chain joins TRBV7-6 to TRBJ2-4; 7 nucleotides match TRBD2. The CDR3 consists of 18 residues. Germline loops: CDR1 SGHVS, CDR2 FNYEAQ. The ends lost 5 bases at V and 1 base at J; junction bases unmatched: 14. Looking up the rest from reference TRBV7-6 and TRBJ2-4 gives the full variable domain: GAGVSQSPRYKVTKRGQDVALRCDPISGHVSLYWYRQALGQGPEFLTYFNYEAQQDKSGLPNDRFSAERPEGSISTLTIQRTEQRDSAMYRCASSLLAGGAEAKNIQYFGAGTRLSVL.

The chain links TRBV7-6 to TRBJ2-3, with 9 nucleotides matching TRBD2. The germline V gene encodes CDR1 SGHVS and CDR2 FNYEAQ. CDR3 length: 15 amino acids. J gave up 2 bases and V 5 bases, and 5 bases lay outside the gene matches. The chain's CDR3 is CASSRLAGITDTQYF. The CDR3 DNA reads TGTGCCAGCAGCCGGCTAGCGGGAATCACAGATACGCAGTATTTT.

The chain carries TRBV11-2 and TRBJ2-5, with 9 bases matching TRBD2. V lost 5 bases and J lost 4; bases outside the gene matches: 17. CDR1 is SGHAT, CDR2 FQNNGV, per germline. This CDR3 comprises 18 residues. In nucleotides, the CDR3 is TGTGCCAGCAGCCCGGGTTGGTTAGCGGGAGCTTTGAGAGAGACCCAGTACTTC. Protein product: CASSPGWLAGALRETQYF.

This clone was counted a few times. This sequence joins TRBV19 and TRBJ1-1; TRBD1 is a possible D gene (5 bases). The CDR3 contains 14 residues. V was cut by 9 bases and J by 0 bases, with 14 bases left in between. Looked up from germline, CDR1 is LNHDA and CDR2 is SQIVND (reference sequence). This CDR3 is CASGGDSVNTEAFF. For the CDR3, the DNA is TGTGCCAGCGGGGGGGATAGCGTGAACACTGAAGCTTTCTTT.

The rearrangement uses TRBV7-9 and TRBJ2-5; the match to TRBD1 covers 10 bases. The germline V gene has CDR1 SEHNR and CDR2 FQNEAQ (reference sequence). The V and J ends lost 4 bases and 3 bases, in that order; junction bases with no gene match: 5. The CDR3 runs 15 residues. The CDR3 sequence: CASSSRTGGKETQYF. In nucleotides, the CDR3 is TGTGCCAGCAGCTCTCGGACAGGGGGTAAAGAGACCCAGTACTTC.

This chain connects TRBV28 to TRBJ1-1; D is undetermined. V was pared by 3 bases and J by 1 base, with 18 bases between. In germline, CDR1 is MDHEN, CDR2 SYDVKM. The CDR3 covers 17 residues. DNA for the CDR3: TGTGCCAGCAGTTTGGCCCCCGGGCGGTCGAGGAACACTGAAGCTTTCTTT. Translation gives CASSLAPGRSRNTEAFF.

CDR3 DNA: TGTGCCAGCACCTCCAGGGGGCTAGCGGGATCCTACAATGAGCAGTTCTTC. Translation: CASTSRGLAGSYNEQFF. The chain joins TRBV27 to TRBJ2-1; D may be TRBD2 (9 bases). V was trimmed by 7 bases and J by 1 base, leaving 20 bases between them. CDR3 size: 17 residues. Germline V lookup: CDR1 MNHEY, CDR2 SMNVEV (reference sequence).

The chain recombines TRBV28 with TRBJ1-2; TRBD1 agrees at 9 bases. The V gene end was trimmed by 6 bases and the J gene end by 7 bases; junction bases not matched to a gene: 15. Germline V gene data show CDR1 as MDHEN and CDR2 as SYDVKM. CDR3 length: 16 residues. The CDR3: CASSLWPVTGGAGYTF. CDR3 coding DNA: TGTGCCAGCAGCCTATGGCCGGTGACAGGGGGGGCTGGCTACACCTTC.

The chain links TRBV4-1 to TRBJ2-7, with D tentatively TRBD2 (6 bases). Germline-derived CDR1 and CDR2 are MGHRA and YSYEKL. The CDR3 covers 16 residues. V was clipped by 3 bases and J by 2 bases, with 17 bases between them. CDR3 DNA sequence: TGCGCCAGCAGCCATTTTGGGGGAGGTACCGCCTACGAGCAGTACTTC. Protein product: CASSHFGGGTAYEQYF.

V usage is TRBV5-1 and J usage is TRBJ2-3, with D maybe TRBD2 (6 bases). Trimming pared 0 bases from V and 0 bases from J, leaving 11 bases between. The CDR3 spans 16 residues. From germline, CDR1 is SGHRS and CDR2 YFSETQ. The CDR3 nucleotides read TGCGCCAGCAGCTTGGGGTGGGAGGAAAGCACAGATACGCAGTATTTT. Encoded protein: CASSLGWEESTDTQYF.

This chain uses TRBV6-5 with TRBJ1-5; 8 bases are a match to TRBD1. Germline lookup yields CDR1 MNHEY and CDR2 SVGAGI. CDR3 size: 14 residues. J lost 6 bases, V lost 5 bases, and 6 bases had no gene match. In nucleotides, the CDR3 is TGTGCCAGCAGTCCAGGACAGGGAGGTCAGCCCCAGCATTTT. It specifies CASSPGQGGQPQHF.

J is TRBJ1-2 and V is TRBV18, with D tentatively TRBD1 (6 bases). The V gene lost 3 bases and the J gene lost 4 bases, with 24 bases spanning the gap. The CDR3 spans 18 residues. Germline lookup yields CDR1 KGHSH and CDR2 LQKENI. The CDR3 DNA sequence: TGTGCCAGCTCACCGGGGAGGGGCAGGGGACTCCAATTCTATGGCTACACCTTC. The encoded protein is CASSPGRGRGLQFYGYTF. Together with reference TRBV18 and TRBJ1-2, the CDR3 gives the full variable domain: NAGVMQNPRHLVRRRGQEARLRCSPMKGHSHVYWYRQLPEEGLKFMVYLQKENIIDESGMPKERFSAEFPKEGPSILRIQQVVRGDSAAYFCASSPGRGRGLQFYGYTFGSGTRLTVV.

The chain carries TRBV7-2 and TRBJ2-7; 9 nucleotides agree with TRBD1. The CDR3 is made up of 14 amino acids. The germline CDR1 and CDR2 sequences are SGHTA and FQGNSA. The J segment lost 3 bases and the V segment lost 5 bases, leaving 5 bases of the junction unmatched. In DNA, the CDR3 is TGTGCCAGCAGCCCCCGGGACAGGGTCTACGAGCAGTACTTC. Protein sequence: CASSPRDRVYEQYF.

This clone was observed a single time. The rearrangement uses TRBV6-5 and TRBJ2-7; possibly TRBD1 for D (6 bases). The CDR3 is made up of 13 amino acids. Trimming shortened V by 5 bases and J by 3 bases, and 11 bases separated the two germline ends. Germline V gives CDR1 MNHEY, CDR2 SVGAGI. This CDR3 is CASSQGSYYEQYF. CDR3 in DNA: TGTGCCAGCAGTCAGGGGTCTTACTACGAGCAGTACTTC.

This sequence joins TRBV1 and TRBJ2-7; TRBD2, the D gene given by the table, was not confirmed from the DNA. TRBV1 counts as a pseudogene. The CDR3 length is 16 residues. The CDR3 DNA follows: TGCACCAGCAGCCAAGCCCCCCCCGAGATGTATCACGAGCAGTACTTC. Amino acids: CTSSQAPPEMYHEQYF.

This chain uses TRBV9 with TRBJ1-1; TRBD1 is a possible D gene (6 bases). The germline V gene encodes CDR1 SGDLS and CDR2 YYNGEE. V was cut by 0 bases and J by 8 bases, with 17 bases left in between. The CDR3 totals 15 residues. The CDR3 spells CASSVGAGGMREAFF. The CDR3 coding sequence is TGTGCCAGCAGCGTAGGCGCCGGGGGCATGAGAGAAGCTTTCTTT.

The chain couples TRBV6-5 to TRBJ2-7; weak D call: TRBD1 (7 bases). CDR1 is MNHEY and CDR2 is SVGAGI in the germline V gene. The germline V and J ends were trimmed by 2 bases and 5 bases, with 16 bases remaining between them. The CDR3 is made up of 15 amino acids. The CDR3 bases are TGTGCCAGCAGTTACCTTTCAGGGGGGCCACACGAGCAGTACTTC. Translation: CASSYLSGGPHEQYF.

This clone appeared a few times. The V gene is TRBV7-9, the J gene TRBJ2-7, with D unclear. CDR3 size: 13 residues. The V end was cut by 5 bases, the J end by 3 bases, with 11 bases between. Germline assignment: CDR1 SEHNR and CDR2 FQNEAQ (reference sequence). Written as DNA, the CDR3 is TGTGCCAGCAGCCCCATGGGCAGCTACGAGCAGTACTTC. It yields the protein CASSPMGSYEQYF.